Listed here are 5 T cell receptor beta chains from one sample, sequenced in a study of blood T cell repertoires in COVID-19. The protocol was immunoSEQ multiplex PCR, while the TCRdb copy is restricted to in-frame clones and leaves out a portion. The sample shows some 190,000 clones, 80% to 90% of them seen only once. The sample was peripheral blood. These receptors came from a human donor in a cohort sampled during active COVID-19.

CDR3 protein: CASSRQGLASYEQYV. The CDR3 DNA reads TGTGCCAGTAGTAGACAGGGTTTAGCGTCCTACGAGCAGTACGTC. The V gene is TRBV19, the J gene TRBJ2-7; TRBD1 agrees at 7 bases. Trimming removed 4 bases from V and 1 base from J; junction bases left unmatched: 7. Germline V lookup: CDR1 LNHDA, CDR2 SQIVND (reference sequence). The CDR3 covers 15 residues.

This clone was observed once. The chain links TRBV30 to TRBJ2-7, with D perhaps TRBD2 (6 bases). V was cut by 3 bases and J by 4 bases, with 16 bases left in between. The CDR3 length is 14 residues. The germline V gene encodes CDR1 GTSNPN and CDR2 SVGIG (reference sequence). The CDR3 spells CAWSRLGSNYEQYF. In nucleotides, the CDR3 is TGTGCCTGGAGCAGACTAGGTTCTAATTACGAGCAGTACTTC.

The CDR3 loop reads CASSPWVGTSGSPEQYF. The DNA of the CDR3 is TGTGCCAGCAGCCCATGGGTCGGAACTAGCGGGAGCCCCGAGCAGTACTTC. V usage is TRBV5-4 and J usage is TRBJ2-7, with TRBD2 matching 11 bases. This CDR3 region has 17 residues. Germline assignment: CDR1 SGHNT and CDR2 YYREEE (reference sequence). After removal of 4 bases from V and 6 bases from J, the junction contained 15 bases not matched to a gene.

The chain is built from TRBV5-6 and TRBJ2-3; 11 nucleotides line up with TRBD2. Germline V CDR1 and CDR2: SGHDT, YYEEEE. Germline trimming cut 3 bases from V and 6 bases from J; bases unmatched to any gene: 6. This CDR3 has 15 residues. As DNA, the CDR3 is TGTGCCAGCAGCTCTTACACTAGCGGGAGTGATACGCAGTATTTT. Translating gives CASSSYTSGSDTQYF. The full variable domain, with the rest looked up from reference TRBV5-6 and TRBJ2-3, is DAGVTQSPTHLIKTRGQQVTLRCSPKSGHDTVSWYQQALGQGPQFIFQYYEEEERQRGNFPDRFSGHQFPNYSSELNVNALLLGDSALYLCASSSYTSGSDTQYFGPGTRLTVL.

This chain links TRBV4-1 with TRBJ2-7; D remains ambiguous. The V end lost 0 bases, the J end lost 2 bases, and 11 bases lay between the germline ends. CDR3 size: 15 residues. Germline values: CDR1 MGHRA, CDR2 YSYEKL. The CDR3, as DNA: TGCGCCAGCAGCCAAGATCGACAAACCACCTACGAGCAGTACTTC. This codes for CASSQDRQTTYEQYF.